Presented here are 25 T cell receptor beta chains from one specimen sequenced in a study of blood T cell repertoires in COVID-19. Sequencing was performed with immunoSEQ multiplex PCR; in TCRdb, only in-frame clones are kept and a portion is missing. The sample holds roughly 190,000 clones, approximately 91% seen once. Sample: PBMCs or T cells enriched from blood (not recorded which). All receptors derive from a woman younger than 35 who had recovered from COVID-19.

The chain carries TRBV14 and TRBJ2-3; D unclear. The CDR3 totals 12 residues. Per germline, CDR1 SGHDN and CDR2 FVKESK. Between the trimmed V and J ends, which lost 3 bases and 3 bases, there was a span of 4 bases. CDR3 sequence: CASSHRTDTQYF. CDR3 DNA sequence: TGTGCCAGCAGCCATAGAACAGATACGCAGTATTTT.

This rearrangement joins TRBV10-3 to TRBJ2-3, with unresolved D. The ends were cut back, 2 bases at V and 2 bases at J, with 5 bases in the middle. The CDR3 is 13 residues long. CDR1 and CDR2 from the germline V gene are ENHRY and SYGVKD. This CDR3 is CAISEPNTDTQYF. CDR3 in DNA: TGTGCCATCAGTGAGCCAAACACAGATACGCAGTATTTT.

CDR3 nucleotides: TGTGCCAGCAGCTGGGAAGCGGGGGTACAAGAGACCCAGTACTTC. It is translated as CASSWEAGVQETQYF. The V gene is TRBV5-4, the J gene TRBJ2-5; 8 bases are shared with TRBD2. In germline, CDR1 is SGHNT, CDR2 YYREEE (reference sequence). The CDR3 totals 15 residues. Trimming took 3 bases from V and 2 from J; bases not matched to a gene: 6.

The rearrangement uses TRBV7-9 and TRBJ2-3, with D uncertain. This CDR3 spans 12 amino acids. V lost 3 bases and J lost 6, with 7 bases in between. Germline values: CDR1 SEHNR, CDR2 FQNEAQ (reference sequence). DNA of the CDR3: TGTGCCAGCAGCTTTGCGATGGATACGCAGTATTTT. This codes for CASSFAMDTQYF.

The chain is built from TRBV27 and TRBJ2-3; a possible D gene is TRBD2 (6 bases). Trimming took 7 bases from V and 3 from J, leaving 14 bases between them. This CDR3 is 14 amino acids long. Germline V CDR1 and CDR2: MNHEY, SMNVEV (reference sequence). The CDR3 spells CASKEGSKTDTQYF. The CDR3, as DNA: TGTGCCAGCAAGGAGGGGTCGAAGACAGATACGCAGTATTTT.

The V gene is TRBV7-2, the J gene TRBJ1-1; D is unresolved. The CDR3 length is 14 residues. V was trimmed by 1 base and J by 2 bases, leaving 8 bases between them. Germline V gene data show CDR1 as SGHTA and CDR2 as FQGNSA. The CDR3 region has the DNA TGTGCCAGCAGCTTAGAGAGCGGTAACACTGAAGCTTTCTTT. It specifies CASSLESGNTEAFF.

The sample holds one count of this clone. The chain recombines TRBV21-1 with TRBJ2-7; TRBD2 is taken as the D call from the table, unchecked against the DNA. TRBV21-1 is a recognized pseudogene. The CDR3 contains 15 residues. CDR3 DNA sequence: TGTGCCAGCAGCTGTACGCCTGGAGGAACCTACGAGCAGTACTTC. Translated, it gives CASSCTPGGTYEQYF.

The V and J genes are TRBV3-1 (or the pseudogene TRBV3-2) and TRBJ1-3, with D perhaps matching TRBD1 (6 bases). From germline, CDR1 is LGHDT and CDR2 YNNKEL (reference sequence). The ends were cut back, 5 bases at V and 2 bases at J, with 16 bases in the middle. This CDR3 is 16 amino acids long. CDR3 protein: CASSSRGQGTGNTIYF. The CDR3 DNA sequence: TGTGCCAGCAGCTCAAGGGGCCAGGGGACTGGAAACACCATATATTTT.

This chain links TRBV11-2 with TRBJ2-7; maybe TRBD1 (5 bases). CDR1 and CDR2 from the germline V gene are SGHAT and FQNNGV. The CDR3 runs 15 residues. Trimming shortened V by 1 base and J by 0 bases, and 10 bases separated the two germline ends. The CDR3 nucleotides read TGTGCCAGCAGCTTAGTAGGTGACAGCTCCTACGAGCAGTACTTC. Encoded protein: CASSLVGDSSYEQYF.

This clone was recorded a few times. The CDR3 sequence is CASTGTGLPYEQYF. CDR3 bases: TGTGCCAGCACCGGGACAGGACTTCCCTACGAGCAGTACTTC. The chain couples TRBV28 to TRBJ2-7; 8 bases agree with TRBD1. The trim removed 7 bases at V and 2 bases at J, leaving 7 bases unmatched. There are 14 residues in the CDR3. Germline assignment: CDR1 MDHEN and CDR2 SYDVKM.

The chain joins TRBV16 to TRBJ1-2; D is unclear. Germline CDR1 and CDR2: KGHSY and FQNENV. The CDR3 extends over 14 amino acids. V gave up 2 bases and J gave up 8 bases, with 15 bases separating them. CDR3 bases: TGTGCCAGCAGCCAAGGGCTCGCACCCAGGGGCTACACCTTC. This translates into CASSQGLAPRGYTF.

A note on this clone: The junction differs from germline at one of its ends, possibly a read error. The rearrangement links TRBV7-3 to TRBJ2-7; D unresolved. The CDR3 sequence is 13 residues long. Germline V gene sequence: CDR1 SGHTA, CDR2 FQGTGA. The CDR3 DNA reads as TGTGCCAGCAGCCTAACTTACTCCTACGAGCAGTACTTC. This sequence encodes CASSLTYSYEQYF. Full variable domain (remainder filled in from reference TRBV7-3 and TRBJ2-7): GAGVSQTPSNKVTEKGKYVELRCDPISGHTALYWYRQSLGQGPEFLIYFQGTGAADDSGLPNDRFFAVRPEGSVSTLKIQRTERGDSAVYLCASSLTYSYEQYFGPGTRLTVT.

The gene calls are TRBV18 and TRBJ1-5; 8 bases align to TRBD1. The CDR3 has 15 amino acids. The ends lost 6 bases at V and 4 bases at J; junction bases unmatched: 8. The germline V gene encodes CDR1 KGHSH and CDR2 LQKENI. The CDR3 loop is CASSPGTGRNQPQHF. CDR3 DNA sequence: TGTGCCAGCTCGCCCGGGACAGGCCGTAATCAGCCCCAGCATTTT.

J is TRBJ1-2 and V is TRBV6-1; D is ambiguous. The CDR3 contains 16 residues. V was cut by 3 bases and J by 8 bases, with 22 bases left in between. Germline CDR1 and CDR2: MNHNS and SASEGT. CDR3 nucleotides: TGTGCCAGCAGTGATTCGCTGGCCCTAGCCGGAAGGGGCTACACCTTC. Its translation: CASSDSLALAGRGYTF.

The chain is built from TRBV27 and TRBJ2-4; D is possibly TRBD2 (5 bases). Trimming pared 0 bases from V and 6 bases from J, leaving 12 bases between. There are 15 residues in the CDR3. Germline values: CDR1 MNHEY, CDR2 SMNVEV (reference sequence). CDR3 sequence reads: CASSLSGRGGNIQYF. The CDR3 DNA follows: TGTGCCAGCAGTTTATCGGGGAGAGGAGGAAACATTCAGTACTTC.

The chain is built from TRBV6-5 and TRBJ2-1; 11 nucleotides agree with TRBD2. The CDR3 contains 12 residues. Germline values: CDR1 MNHEY, CDR2 SVGAGI. V gave up 2 bases and J gave up 14 bases; unmatched junction bases: 2. The CDR3, as DNA: TGTGCCAGCAGTTACGGGACTAGCGGCGAGTTCTTC. Protein sequence: CASSYGTSGEFF.

The V gene is TRBV5-1, the J gene TRBJ2-5; 9 bases are shared with TRBD2. Germline lookup yields CDR1 SGHRS and CDR2 YFSETQ. The CDR3 is 15 amino acids. J lost 5 bases, V lost 0 bases, and 5 bases had no gene match. The CDR3, as DNA: TGCGCCAGCAGCTTGGCCGGCGGGAGGGCTGAGACCCAGTACTTC. Translated, it gives CASSLAGGRAETQYF.

This clone was observed a handful of times. The chain links TRBV15 to TRBJ1-5, with 10 bases matching TRBD1. The junction had 4 bases not matched to a gene; V was cut back by 0 bases and J by 5 bases. CDR3 length: 16 amino acids. Germline V gene sequence: CDR1 LNHNV, CDR2 YYDKDF (reference sequence). The CDR3 DNA reads as TGTGCCACCAGCAGAGATTCGGGACAGGGGTATCAGCCCCAGCATTTT. Amino acid sequence: CATSRDSGQGYQPQHF.

This rearrangement joins TRBV7-4 to TRBJ2-7; TRBD2 matches 7 bases. This CDR3 contains 14 residues. Looked up from germline, CDR1 is SGHVT and CDR2 is SQSDAQ. The junction had 5 bases not matched to a gene; V was cut back by 0 bases and J by 6 bases. Here the CDR3 reads CASSLAGGPGEQYF. The DNA for the CDR3 is TGTGCCAGCAGCTTAGCGGGAGGGCCGGGCGAGCAGTACTTC.

The V call is TRBV27, the J call TRBJ1-3; unclear D gene. Germline V gene data show CDR1 as MNHEY and CDR2 as SMNVEV (reference sequence). Deletions cut 5 bases from V and 2 bases from J, with 10 bases between. This CDR3 contains 14 residues. CDR3 amino acids: CASSANMAGNTIYF. The DNA for the CDR3 is TGTGCCAGCAGTGCCAACATGGCTGGAAACACCATATATTTT.

The chain is built from TRBV28 and TRBJ2-3; 9 bases are shared with TRBD2. Losses at the gene ends were 2 bases for V and 0 bases for J; bases not matched to a gene: 12. CDR3 length equals 19 residues. CDR1 MDHEN and CDR2 SYDVKM come from the germline V gene. The chain's CDR3 is CASSLIGLARGESTDTQYF. The CDR3 nucleotides read TGTGCCAGCAGTTTAATCGGACTAGCGAGAGGGGAAAGCACAGATACGCAGTATTTT.

The V gene is TRBV24-1, the J gene TRBJ2-3; D is perhaps TRBD2 (7 bases). Trimming cost V 12 bases and J 3 bases, with 15 bases left between them. The CDR3 consists of 13 residues. Germline CDR1 is KGHDR and CDR2 is SFDVKD. The CDR3 DNA follows: TGTGCCTGGAGGGGGGGTGGGACAGATACGCAGTATTTT. It translates to CAWRGGGTDTQYF.

This clone was seen a single time. This chain uses TRBV20-1 with TRBJ2-7, with TRBD2 matching over 8 bases. The CDR3 contains 13 residues. The V gene end was trimmed by 3 bases and the J gene end by 0 bases; junction bases not matched to a gene: 1. CDR1 is DFQATT and CDR2 is SNEGSKA in the germline V gene (reference sequence). DNA of the CDR3: TGCAGTGCTAGTACTAGCGGCTCCTACGAGCAGTACTTC. As protein: CSASTSGSYEQYF.

Here the CDR3 DNA reads TGTGCCACCAGCCTACGTAGAGTTGGCACAGATACGCAGTATTTT. This sequence encodes CATSLRRVGTDTQYF. This rearrangement joins TRBV15 to TRBJ2-3; D not resolved. This CDR3 comprises 15 residues. Trimming took 5 bases from V and 1 from J, leaving 13 bases between them. The V gene's germline CDR1 is LNHNV and CDR2 YYDKDF (reference sequence).

The chain links TRBV28 to TRBJ2-1; D perhaps matches TRBD2 (5 bases). Trimming took off 6 bases at V and 4 bases at J, with 10 bases between the two ends. Germline assignment: CDR1 MDHEN and CDR2 SYDVKM. This CDR3 is built from 13 residues. The CDR3 spells CASSPPGYNEQFF. The CDR3 coding sequence is TGTGCCAGCAGCCCTCCGGGATACAATGAGCAGTTCTTC.